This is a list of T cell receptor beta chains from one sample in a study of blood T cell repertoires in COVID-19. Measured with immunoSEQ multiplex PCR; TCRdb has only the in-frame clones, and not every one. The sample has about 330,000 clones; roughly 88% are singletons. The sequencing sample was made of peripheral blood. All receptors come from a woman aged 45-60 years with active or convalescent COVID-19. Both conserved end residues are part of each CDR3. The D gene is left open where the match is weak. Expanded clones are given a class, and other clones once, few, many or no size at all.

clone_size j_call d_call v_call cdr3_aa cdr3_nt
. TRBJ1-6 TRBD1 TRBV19 CASSMGQGGSPLHF TGTGCCAGTAGTATGGGGCAGGGGGGATCACCCCTCCACTTT
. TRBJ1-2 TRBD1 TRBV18 CASSPAPTTGNYGYTF TGTGCCAGCTCACCAGCTCCTACGACAGGGAACTATGGCTACACCTTC
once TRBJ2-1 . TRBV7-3 CASSIDLGDYNEQFF TGTGCCAGCAGTATCGACCTAGGAGATTACAATGAGCAGTTCTTC
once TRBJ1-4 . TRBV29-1 CSVAGTSNEKLFF TGCAGCGTTGCCGGGACATCTAATGAAAAACTGTTTTTT
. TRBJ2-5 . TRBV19 CASSKGQYQETQYF TGTGCCAGTAGTAAAGGACAGTACCAAGAGACCCAGTACTTC
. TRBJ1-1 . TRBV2 CASSVIRGWPEAFF TGTGCCAGCAGTGTCATTAGAGGGTGGCCTGAAGCTTTCTTT
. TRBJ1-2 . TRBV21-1 CASSIQHRGYYGYTF TGTGCCAGCAGCATCCAACACAGGGGTTACTATGGCTACACCTTC
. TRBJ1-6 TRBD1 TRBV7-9 CASSFGQGANSPLHF TGTGCCAGCAGCTTTGGACAGGGGGCTAATTCACCCCTCCACTTT
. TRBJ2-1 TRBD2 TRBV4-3 CASSRTSGGSSYNEQFF TGCGCCAGCAGCCGTACTAGCGGGGGGAGCTCCTACAATGAGCAGTTCTTC
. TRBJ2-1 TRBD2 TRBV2 CASSGFLGGGAANEQFF TGTGCCAGCAGTGGCTTTTTGGGCGGGGGGGCCGCGAATGAGCAGTTCTTC
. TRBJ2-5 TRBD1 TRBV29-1 CSVSGTGQETQYF TGCAGCGTGTCCGGGACAGGACAAGAGACCCAGTACTTC
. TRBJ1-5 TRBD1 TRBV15 CATSSYRGLNQPQHF TGTGCCACCAGCAGTTACAGGGGCCTCAATCAGCCCCAGCATTTT
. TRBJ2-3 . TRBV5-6 CASSLFVTEPTDTQYF TGTGCCAGCAGCTTGTTCGTGACAGAACCCACAGATACGCAGTATTTT
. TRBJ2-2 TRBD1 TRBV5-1 CASSWTGEWELFF TGCGCCAGCAGCTGGACAGGGGAGTGGGAGCTGTTTTTT